This entry lists 11 T cell receptor beta chains sequenced from one sample in a study of shared clonotypes between healthy human individuals. The table came from immunoSEQ multiplex PCR; TCRdb's copy has only in-frame clones and leaves some out. The sample holds over 850,000 clones, 70% to 80% seen once. The sequenced sample consisted of memory CD4+ T cells from PBMCs. Documented subset: CD45RA-negative fraction. These TCRs come from a man between 18 and 29 years old in good health. Some clones in this sample may be carry-over from other donors' samples.

On this clone: Different DNA sequences within this sample yield the same CDR3. The rearrangement links TRBV5-6 to TRBJ2-2; 8 nucleotides match TRBD2. With V trimmed by 0 bases and J by 4 bases, 2 bases remained unmatched. The germline gives CDR1 SGHDT, CDR2 YYEEEE. This CDR3 is 15 amino acids long. CDR3 sequence reads: CASSLGLAGTGELFF. CDR3 in DNA: TGTGCCAGCAGCTTGGGTCTAGCGGGCACCGGGGAGCTGTTTTTT.

This clone was seen more than once but under ten times. A much more abundant neighbour one base away suggests this may be a read error. Other DNA sequences in this specimen translate into the identical CDR3. The CDR3 region is CASSLGQIYEQYF. CDR3 nucleotides: TGTGCCAGCAGCTTAGGCCAGATCTACGAGCAGTACTTC. The rearrangement links TRBV11-2 to TRBJ2-7; D is undetermined. Germline-derived CDR1 and CDR2 are SGHAT and FQNNGV. The CDR3 spans 13 residues. Trimming took off 1 base at V and 3 bases at J, with 7 bases between the two ends.

The chain links TRBV6-1 to TRBJ2-5; tentative D call: TRBD1 (6 bases). The CDR3 has 14 amino acids. The germline V gene encodes CDR1 MNHNS and CDR2 SASEGT. V was cut by 2 bases and J by 5 bases, with 12 bases left in between. For the CDR3, the DNA is TGTGCCAGCAGTGAAACAGGGTTCGGCGAGACCCAGTACTTC. Residues: CASSETGFGETQYF.

The chain combines TRBV18 with TRBJ1-4; the D gene is possibly TRBD1 (5 bases). The CDR3 runs 15 residues. V dropped 3 bases and J dropped 6 bases, with 14 bases sitting between them. Germline assignment: CDR1 KGHSH and CDR2 LQKENI. CDR3 protein: CASSPRGQGDEKLFF. The CDR3 bases are TGTGCCAGCTCACCTCGAGGTCAAGGGGATGAAAAACTGTTTTTT.

This clone was counted a single time. The chain carries TRBV5-1 and TRBJ2-3; D is unresolved. The CDR3 length is 15 residues. Germline CDR1 and CDR2: SGHRS and YFSETQ. Between the trimmed V and J ends, which lost 2 bases and 3 bases, there was a span of 13 bases. This CDR3 reads CASSFSHTSTDTQYF. CDR3 nucleotide sequence: TGCGCCAGCAGCTTTTCACACACGTCTACAGATACGCAGTATTTT.

The sample holds one count of this clone. The CDR3 sequence is CASSLGLIAGGSNEQFF. CDR3 DNA: TGTGCCAGCAGCTTGGGATTGATAGCGGGAGGTTCAAATGAGCAGTTCTTC. The V gene is TRBV5-4, the J gene TRBJ2-1; TRBD2 matches 10 bases. Germline loops: CDR1 SGHNT, CDR2 YYREEE (reference sequence). Germline trimming cut 0 bases from V and 7 bases from J; bases unmatched to any gene: 10. This CDR3 is built from 17 residues.

This clone was counted only a few times. The genes are TRBV28 and TRBJ1-2; no definite D call. Trimming took off 7 bases at V and 4 bases at J, with 10 bases between the two ends. Germline V gene lookup returns CDR1 MDHEN and CDR2 SYDVKM. The CDR3 contains 12 residues. CDR3 in DNA: TGTGCCAGCAACTCGGAGGGCTATGGCTACACCTTC. Encoded protein: CASNSEGYGYTF.

This sequence joins TRBV6-6 and TRBJ2-1; 7 positions match TRBD1. The CDR3 contains 12 residues. V dropped 11 bases and J dropped 2; count of bases not matched to a gene: 3. The V gene's germline CDR1 is MNHNY and CDR2 SVGAGI (reference sequence). This CDR3 is CAVGGPYNEQFF. The CDR3 bases are TGTGCCGTAGGGGGCCCCTACAATGAGCAGTTCTTC.

This chain joins TRBV4-2 and TRBJ2-7; 12 bases line up with TRBD2. CDR3 length equals 16 residues. Germline V gene data show CDR1 as LGHNA and CDR2 as YNFKEQ. V shed 4 bases and J 5 bases; nucleotides not matched to a gene: 9. For the CDR3, the DNA is TGTGCCAGCAGCCGGACTAGCGGGATCGGTGGCGACGAGCAGTACTTC. Translated: CASSRTSGIGGDEQYF.

This clone was seen a few times. V is TRBV18 and J is TRBJ1-2; a weak D match, TRBD1 (5 bases). Trimming pared 3 bases from V and 6 bases from J, leaving 14 bases between. CDR3 length: 14 amino acids. Per the germline V gene, CDR1 is KGHSH and CDR2 is LQKENI. CDR3 protein: CASSPEAAGHGYTF. The CDR3 DNA reads as TGTGCCAGCTCACCTGAGGCGGCAGGGCATGGCTACACCTTC. The full variable domain, in which reference TRBV18 and TRBJ1-2 provide the parts outside the CDR3, is NAGVMQNPRHLVRRRGQEARLRCSPMKGHSHVYWYRQLPEEGLKFMVYLQKENIIDESGMPKERFSAEFPKEGPSILRIQQVVRGDSAAYFCASSPEAAGHGYTFGSGTRLTVV.

J is TRBJ2-2 and V is TRBV5-4, with 16 bases identical to TRBD2. Looked up from germline, CDR1 is SGHNT and CDR2 is YYREEE (reference sequence). Unmatched junction bases numbered 6, after V lost 4 bases and J lost 6 bases. This CDR3 comprises 17 residues. The CDR3 loop is CASSQGLAGGQAGELFF. The CDR3 region has the DNA TGTGCCAGCAGCCAGGGACTAGCGGGAGGGCAGGCCGGGGAGCTGTTTTTT.